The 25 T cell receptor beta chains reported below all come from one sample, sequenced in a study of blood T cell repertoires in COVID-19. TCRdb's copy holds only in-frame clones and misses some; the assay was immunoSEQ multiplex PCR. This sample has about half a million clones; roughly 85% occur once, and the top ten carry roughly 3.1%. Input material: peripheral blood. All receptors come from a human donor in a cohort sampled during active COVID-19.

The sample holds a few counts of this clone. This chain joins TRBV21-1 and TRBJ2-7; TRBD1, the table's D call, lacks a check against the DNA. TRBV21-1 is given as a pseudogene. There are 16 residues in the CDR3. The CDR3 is CASSKCMTGSSYEQYF. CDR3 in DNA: TGTGCCAGCAGCAAATGTATGACAGGGTCCTCCTACGAGCAGTACTTC.

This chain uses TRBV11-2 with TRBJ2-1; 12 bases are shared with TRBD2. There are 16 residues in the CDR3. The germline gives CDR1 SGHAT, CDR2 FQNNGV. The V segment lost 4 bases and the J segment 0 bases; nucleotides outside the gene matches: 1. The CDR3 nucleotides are TGTGCCAGCAGCTCGACTAGCGGGAGCTCCTACAATGAGCAGTTCTTC. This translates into CASSSTSGSSYNEQFF.

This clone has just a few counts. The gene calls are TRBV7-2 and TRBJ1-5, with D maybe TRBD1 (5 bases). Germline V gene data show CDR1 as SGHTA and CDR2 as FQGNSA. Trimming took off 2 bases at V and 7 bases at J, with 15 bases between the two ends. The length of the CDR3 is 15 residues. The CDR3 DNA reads TGTGCCAGCAGCTTATCTCGGCAGGGCGGCCAGCCCCAGCATTTT. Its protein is CASSLSRQGGQPQHF. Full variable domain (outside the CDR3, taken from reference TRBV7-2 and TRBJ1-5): GAGVSQSPSNKVTEKGKDVELRCDPISGHTALYWYRQSLGQGLEFLIYFQGNSAPDKSGLPSDRFSAERTGGSVSTLTIQRTQQEDSAVYLCASSLSRQGGQPQHFGDGTRLSIL.

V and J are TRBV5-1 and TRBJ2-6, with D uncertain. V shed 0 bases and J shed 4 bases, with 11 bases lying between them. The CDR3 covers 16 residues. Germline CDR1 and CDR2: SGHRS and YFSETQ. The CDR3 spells CASSLARHDGANVLTF. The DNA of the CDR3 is TGCGCCAGCAGCTTGGCCAGGCATGACGGGGCCAACGTCCTGACTTTC.

The CDR3 DNA is TGTGCCAGCAGCCCACTCTCTGGGGCCAACGTCCTGACTTTC. This gives the protein CASSPLSGANVLTF. The V gene is TRBV3-1 (or the pseudogene TRBV3-2), the J gene TRBJ2-6; D unresolved. Germline lookup yields CDR1 LGHDT and CDR2 YNNKEL (reference sequence). Between the trimmed V and J ends, which lost 4 bases and 0 bases, there was a span of 4 bases. The CDR3 extends over 14 amino acids.

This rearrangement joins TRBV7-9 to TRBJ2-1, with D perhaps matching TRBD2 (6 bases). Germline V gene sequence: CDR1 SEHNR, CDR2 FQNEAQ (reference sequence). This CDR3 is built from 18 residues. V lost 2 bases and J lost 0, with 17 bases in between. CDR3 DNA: TGTGCCAGCAGCTTACCCCGGATCGCGGGACTCTCCTACAATGAGCAGTTCTTC. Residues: CASSLPRIAGLSYNEQFF.

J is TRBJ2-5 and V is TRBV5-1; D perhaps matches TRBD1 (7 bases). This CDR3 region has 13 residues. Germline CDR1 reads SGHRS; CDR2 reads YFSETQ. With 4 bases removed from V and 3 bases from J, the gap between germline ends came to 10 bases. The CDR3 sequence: CASSRGTEETQYF. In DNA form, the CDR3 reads TGCGCCAGCAGCCGGGGGACAGAAGAGACCCAGTACTTC.

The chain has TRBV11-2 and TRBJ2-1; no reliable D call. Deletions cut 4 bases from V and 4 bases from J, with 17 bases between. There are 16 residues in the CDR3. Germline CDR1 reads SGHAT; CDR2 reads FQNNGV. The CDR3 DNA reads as TGTGCCAGCAGCTGGAGAGTTGGCGCCCTTTACAATGAGCAGTTCTTC. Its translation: CASSWRVGALYNEQFF.

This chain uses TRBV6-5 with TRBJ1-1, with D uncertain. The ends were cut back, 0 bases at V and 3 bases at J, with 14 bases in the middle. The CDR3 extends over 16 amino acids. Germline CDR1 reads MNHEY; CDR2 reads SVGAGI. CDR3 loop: CASSYSRSGIDTEAFF. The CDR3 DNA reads TGTGCCAGCAGTTACTCGAGGTCGGGGATCGACACTGAAGCTTTCTTT.

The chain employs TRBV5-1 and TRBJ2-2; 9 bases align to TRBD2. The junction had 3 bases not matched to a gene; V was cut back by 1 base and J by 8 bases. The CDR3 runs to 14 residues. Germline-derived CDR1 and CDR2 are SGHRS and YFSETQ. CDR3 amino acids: CASSLSSGNGELFF. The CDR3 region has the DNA TGCGCCAGCAGCTTGTCTAGCGGGAATGGGGAGCTGTTTTTT.

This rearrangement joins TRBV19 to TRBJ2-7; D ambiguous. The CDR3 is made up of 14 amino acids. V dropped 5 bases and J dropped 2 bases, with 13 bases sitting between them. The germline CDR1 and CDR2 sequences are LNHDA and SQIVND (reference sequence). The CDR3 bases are TGTGCCAGTAGTTCGGTCGTCCCACCCTACGAGCAGTACTTC. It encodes CASSSVVPPYEQYF. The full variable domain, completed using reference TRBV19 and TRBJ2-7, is DGGITQSPKYLFRKEGQNVTLSCEQNLNHDAMYWYRQDPGQGLRLIYYSQIVNDFQKGDIAEGYSVSREKKESFPLTVTSAQKNPTAFYLCASSSVVPPYEQYFGPGTRLTVT.

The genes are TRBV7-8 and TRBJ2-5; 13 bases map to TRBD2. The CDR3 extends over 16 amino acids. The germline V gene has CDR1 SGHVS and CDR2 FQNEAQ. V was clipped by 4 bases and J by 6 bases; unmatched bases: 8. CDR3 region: CASSWGLAGTKQTQYF. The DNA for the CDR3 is TGTGCCAGCAGCTGGGGACTAGCGGGGACCAAACAGACCCAGTACTTC.

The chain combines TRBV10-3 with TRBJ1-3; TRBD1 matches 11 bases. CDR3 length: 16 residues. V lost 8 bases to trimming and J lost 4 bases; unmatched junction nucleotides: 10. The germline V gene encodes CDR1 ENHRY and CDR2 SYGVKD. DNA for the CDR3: TGTGCCATCGGCGAACGGGACAGGGGGGACGGAAACACCATATATTTT. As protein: CAIGERDRGDGNTIYF.

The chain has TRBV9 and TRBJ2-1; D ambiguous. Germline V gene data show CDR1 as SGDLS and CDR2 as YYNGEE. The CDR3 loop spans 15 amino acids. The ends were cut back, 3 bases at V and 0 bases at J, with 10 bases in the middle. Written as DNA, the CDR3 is TGTGCCAGCAGCGATCCAGGCAGCTCCTACAATGAGCAGTTCTTC. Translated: CASSDPGSSYNEQFF.

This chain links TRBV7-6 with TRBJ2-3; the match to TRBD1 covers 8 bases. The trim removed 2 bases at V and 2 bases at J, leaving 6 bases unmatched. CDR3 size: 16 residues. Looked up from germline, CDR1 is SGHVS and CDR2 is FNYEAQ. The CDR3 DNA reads TGTGCCAGCAGCTTACCCCAGGGGGCCTACACAGATACGCAGTATTTT. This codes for CASSLPQGAYTDTQYF. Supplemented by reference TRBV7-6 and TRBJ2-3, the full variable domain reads GAGVSQSPRYKVTKRGQDVALRCDPISGHVSLYWYRQALGQGPEFLTYFNYEAQQDKSGLPNDRFSAERPEGSISTLTIQRTEQRDSAMYRCASSLPQGAYTDTQYFGPGTRLTVL.

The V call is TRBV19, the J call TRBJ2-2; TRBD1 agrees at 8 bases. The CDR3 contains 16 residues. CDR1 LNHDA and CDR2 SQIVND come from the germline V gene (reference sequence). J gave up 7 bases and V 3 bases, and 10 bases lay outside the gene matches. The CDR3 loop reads CASSIRTGKEGGELFF. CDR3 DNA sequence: TGTGCCAGTAGTATCCGGACAGGGAAAGAAGGCGGGGAGCTGTTTTTT.

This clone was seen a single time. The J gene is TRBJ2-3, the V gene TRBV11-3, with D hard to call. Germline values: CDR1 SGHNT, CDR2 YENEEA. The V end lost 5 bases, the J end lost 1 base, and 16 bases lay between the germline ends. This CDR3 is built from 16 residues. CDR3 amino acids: CASSTNRAGGTDTQYF. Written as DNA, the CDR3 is TGTGCCAGCAGCACCAACCGCGCAGGCGGCACAGATACGCAGTATTTT.

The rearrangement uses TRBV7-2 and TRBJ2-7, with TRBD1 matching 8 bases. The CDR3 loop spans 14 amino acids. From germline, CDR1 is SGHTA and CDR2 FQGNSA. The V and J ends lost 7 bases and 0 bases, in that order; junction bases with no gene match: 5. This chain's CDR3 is CASIKTGGSYEQYF. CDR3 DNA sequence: TGTGCCAGCATTAAAACAGGGGGCTCCTACGAGCAGTACTTC.

The CDR3 loop is CASSIAGGLNSPLHF. CDR3 sequence (DNA): TGTGCCAGTAGTATAGCTGGCGGTTTGAATTCACCCCTCCACTTT. The chain employs TRBV19 and TRBJ1-6; D ambiguous. The V end was cut by 1 base, the J end by 7 bases, with 11 bases between. The CDR3 contains 15 residues. CDR1 LNHDA and CDR2 SQIVND come from the germline V gene (reference sequence).

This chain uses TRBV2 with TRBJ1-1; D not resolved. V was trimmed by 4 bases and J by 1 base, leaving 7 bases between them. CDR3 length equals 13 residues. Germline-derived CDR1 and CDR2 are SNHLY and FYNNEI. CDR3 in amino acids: CASSVSPNTEAFF. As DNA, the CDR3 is TGTGCCAGCAGTGTAAGCCCGAACACTGAAGCTTTCTTT.

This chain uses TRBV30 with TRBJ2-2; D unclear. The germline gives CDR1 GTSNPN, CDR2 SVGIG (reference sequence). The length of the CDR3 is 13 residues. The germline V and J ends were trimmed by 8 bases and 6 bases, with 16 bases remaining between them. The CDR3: CARQHGPPGELFF. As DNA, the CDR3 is TGTGCCAGACAACATGGGCCCCCCGGGGAGCTGTTTTTT.

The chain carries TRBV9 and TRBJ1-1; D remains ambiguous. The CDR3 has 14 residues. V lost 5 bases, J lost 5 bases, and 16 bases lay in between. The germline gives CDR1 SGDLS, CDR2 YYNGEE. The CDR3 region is CASSQIPSMTEAFF. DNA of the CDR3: TGTGCCAGCAGTCAAATCCCCTCTATGACTGAAGCTTTCTTT.

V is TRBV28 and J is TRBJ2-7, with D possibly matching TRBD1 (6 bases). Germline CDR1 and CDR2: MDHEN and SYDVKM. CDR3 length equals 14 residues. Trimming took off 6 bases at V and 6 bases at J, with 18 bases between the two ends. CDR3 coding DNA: TGTGCCAGCAGGGGTGCCCACAGGGCCGTCGAGCAGTACTTC. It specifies CASRGAHRAVEQYF. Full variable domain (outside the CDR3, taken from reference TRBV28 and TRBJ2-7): DVKVTQSSRYLVKRTGEKVFLECVQDMDHENMFWYRQDPGLGLRLIYFSYDVKMKEKGDIPEGYSVSREKKERFSLILESASTNQTSMYLCASRGAHRAVEQYFGPGTRLTVT.

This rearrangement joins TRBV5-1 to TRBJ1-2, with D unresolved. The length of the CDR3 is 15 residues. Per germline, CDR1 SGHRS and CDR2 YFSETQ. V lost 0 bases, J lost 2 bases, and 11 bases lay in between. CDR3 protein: CASSLDAGDNYGYTF. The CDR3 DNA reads TGCGCCAGCAGCTTGGATGCGGGCGACAACTATGGCTACACCTTC.

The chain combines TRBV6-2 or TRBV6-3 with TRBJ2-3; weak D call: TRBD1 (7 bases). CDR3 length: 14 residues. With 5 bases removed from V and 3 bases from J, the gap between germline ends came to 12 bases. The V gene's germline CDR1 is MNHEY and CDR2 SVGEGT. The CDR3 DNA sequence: TGTGCCAGCAGTCCCAGGGGGGAAACAGATACGCAGTATTTT. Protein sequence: CASSPRGETDTQYF.